These 10 T cell receptor beta chains originate from one sample sequenced in a study of T cells in Graves' hyperthyroidism and ophthalmopathy. TCR beta CDR3 regions were amplified from RNA transcripts. With the HTBI primer set, the TCR CDR3 went through a first round of RT-PCR. TCRdb called the multiplex PCR reads again in MiXCR, with one record for every CDR3 protein. The data contain over 500,000 distinct CDR3 sequences, about 15% of them singletons. Sequenced: blood. These receptors all stem from a woman in her thirties or forties with Graves' hyperthyroidism.

This clonotype was observed many times. The chain carries TRBV28 and TRBJ2-5, with 8 bases identical to TRBD2. The CDR3 extends over 14 amino acids. CDR1 and CDR2 from the germline V gene are MDHEN and SYDVKM. The V and J ends lost 6 bases and 0 bases, in that order; junction bases with no gene match: 3. CDR3 amino acids: CASRSGSHQETQYF. DNA for the CDR3: TGTGCCAGCAGGAGCGGGAGTCACCAAGAGACCCAGTACTTC.

The chain couples TRBV12-3 or TRBV12-4 to TRBJ1-2, with TRBD1 as a possible D gene (6 bases). This CDR3 contains 11 residues. Trimming took 6 bases from V and 9 from J, leaving 11 bases between them. The CDR3 is CASSLDRSYTF. The CDR3 DNA reads as TGTGCCAGCAGCCTAGACAGGAGCTACACCTTC.

In DNA form, the CDR3 reads TGTGCCTGCGGGGACAGGGGCTTTTACGAGCAGTACTTC. Translating it yields CACGDRGFYEQYF. V is TRBV30 and J is TRBJ2-7, with 10 positions matching TRBD1. There are 13 residues in the CDR3. Germline-derived CDR1 and CDR2 are GTSNPN and SVGIG (reference sequence). Trimming took 6 bases from V and 4 from J; bases not matched to a gene: 6.

This clonotype was recorded at least ten times. The chain links TRBV3-1 to TRBJ2-2; D is possibly TRBD1 (6 bases). This CDR3 comprises 14 residues. The V gene's germline CDR1 is LGHDT and CDR2 YNNKEL (reference sequence). Trimming removed 1 base at V and 4 bases at J, with 7 bases between. CDR3 bases: TGTGCCAGCAGCCAAGGACAGGTCACCGGGGAGCTGTTTTTT. Its protein is CASSQGQVTGELFF.

This clonotype was detected ten times or more. The genes are TRBV5-1 and TRBJ2-7, with TRBD2 matching 8 bases. Unmatched junction bases numbered 18, after V lost 4 bases and J lost 3 bases. The CDR3 is 18 residues long. Germline V lookup: CDR1 SGHRS, CDR2 YFSETQ. CDR3: CASSAGGSGNSLIYEQYF. The CDR3 DNA sequence: TGCGCCAGCAGCGCTGGGGGTAGCGGGAATAGTTTAATCTACGAGCAGTACTTC.

This clonotype appeared a few times. This chain uses TRBV29-1 with TRBJ2-5; TRBD1 matches at 7 bases. The ends lost 0 bases at V and 4 bases at J; junction bases unmatched: 8. The CDR3 is 15 amino acids. Germline lookup yields CDR1 SQVTM and CDR2 ANQGSEA. The DNA of the CDR3 is TGCAGCGTTGAAGACACCCAGGGGGTAGGAGAGACCCAGTACTTC. It codes for CSVEDTQGVGETQYF.

This clonotype was recorded many times. The chain carries TRBV30 and TRBJ2-7; the D is unclear. V dropped 2 bases and J dropped 1 base, with 9 bases sitting between them. The germline CDR1 and CDR2 sequences are GTSNPN and SVGIG (reference sequence). The CDR3 runs to 13 residues. This CDR3 is CAWSRSDSYEQYF. The CDR3 region has the DNA TGTGCCTGGAGTCGGTCGGATTCCTACGAGCAGTACTTC.

The chain employs TRBV20-1 and TRBJ2-7; 10 bases map to TRBD2. CDR3 length: 15 amino acids. Germline V gene sequence: CDR1 DFQATT, CDR2 SNEGSKA (reference sequence). V was pared by 5 bases and J by 1 base, with 8 bases of the junction left unmatched. CDR3 in DNA: TGCAGTGCTCCGTCGACTAGCGGGTTGTCCTACGAGCAGTACTTC. It codes for CSAPSTSGLSYEQYF.

Of note for this clonotype: A much larger clone is a single base away; this may be a read error. The gene calls are TRBV30 and TRBJ1-5, with 9 bases that match TRBD1. Germline trimming cut 3 bases from V and 6 bases from J; bases unmatched to any gene: 9. The CDR3 covers 15 residues. Germline CDR1 GTSNPN, CDR2 SVGIG (reference sequence). DNA for the CDR3: TGTGCCTGGAGCAGGGGACAGGGACCGAGTCAGCCCCAGCATTTT. Protein product: CAWSRGQGPSQPQHF.

Many counts were recorded for this clonotype. The CDR3 DNA is TGTGCCAGCAGTTACGCCGACAAGTACAATGAGCAGTTCTTC. Protein sequence: CASSYADKYNEQFF. The rearrangement links TRBV6-1 to TRBJ2-1, with D unclear. The CDR3 extends over 14 amino acids. Germline V gene sequence: CDR1 MNHNS, CDR2 SASEGT. V dropped 5 bases and J dropped 4 bases, with 12 bases sitting between them.